The 29 T cell receptor beta chains in this list originate from one sample, sequenced in a study of regulatory T cells in long-lasting Graves disease. Construction of TCR beta libraries relied on iRepertoire HTBI primers and on Arm-PCR targeting CDR3 regions. TCRdb re-called the multiplex PCR reads with MiXCR, one entry per CDR3 protein. The table includes 350,000 to 550,000 distinct CDR3 sequences, 14% to 15% detected once. Documented time point: newly diagnosed GD, antithyroid drugs for less than 3 months. Preparation of the TCR library used RNA extracted from PBMCs. These data are also associated with another study on T cells in Graves' hyperthyroidism and ophthalmopathy.

The specimen was peripheral blood mononuclear cells (PBMCs), collected at new diagnosis, from a patient treated with antithyroid drugs. These receptors came from a woman between 25 and 40 years old with Graves disease.

This clonotype was seen more than once but under ten times. This chain connects TRBV5-1 to TRBJ2-7; D is unresolved. V lost 1 base, J lost 6 bases, and 11 bases lay in between. CDR1 and CDR2 from the germline V gene are SGHRS and YFSETQ. The CDR3 has 13 residues. The CDR3 coding sequence is TGCGCCAGCAGCTTGATGAGGTTTAGCGAGCAGTACTTC. This codes for CASSLMRFSEQYF.

In this sample, this clonotype turned up a few times. The genes are TRBV29-1 and TRBJ2-3; a possible D gene is TRBD2 (7 bases). Germline V gene lookup returns CDR1 SQVTM and CDR2 ANQGSEA. CDR3 size: 15 residues. Trimming stripped 4 bases from V and 0 bases from J, with 14 bases between. The CDR3 sequence is CSVVGGQTSTDTQYF. Written as DNA, the CDR3 is TGCAGCGTTGTGGGGGGGCAGACTAGCACAGATACGCAGTATTTT.

This clonotype was found many times. The rearrangement links TRBV2 to TRBJ2-5; either TRBD1 or TRBD2 may fit D (5 bases each). Trimming took 6 bases from V and 0 from J, leaving 14 bases between them. The CDR3 loop spans 15 amino acids. Germline CDR1 and CDR2: SNHLY and FYNNEI. The CDR3 loop is CASSGDEYYQETQYF. The CDR3 DNA reads as TGTGCCAGCAGCGGGGACGAATATTACCAAGAGACCCAGTACTTC.

V is TRBV6-1 and J is TRBJ1-6; D gene unclear. V was shortened by 1 base and J by 6 bases, with 13 bases between the two germline ends. The CDR3 is 16 amino acids. The germline CDR1 and CDR2 sequences are MNHNS and SASEGT. The CDR3: CASSEGAPRGNSPLHF. As DNA, the CDR3 is TGTGCCAGCAGTGAAGGGGCCCCTCGGGGTAATTCACCCCTCCACTTT.

This clonotype was recorded at least ten times. This chain's CDR3 is CASSTSYEQYF. In DNA form, the CDR3 reads TGTGCCAGCAGCACCTCCTACGAGCAGTACTTC. The V and J genes are TRBV11-3 and TRBJ2-7; D not resolved. Germline V CDR1 and CDR2: SGHNT, YENEEA. V dropped 5 bases and J dropped 0 bases, with 2 bases sitting between them. This CDR3 has 11 amino acids.

There are many counts of this clonotype. The CDR3 loop reads CAISGPKETQYF. The CDR3 bases are TGTGCCATCAGTGGCCCCAAAGAGACCCAGTACTTC. This rearrangement joins TRBV10-3 to TRBJ2-5; D remains ambiguous. This CDR3 contains 12 residues. CDR1 is ENHRY, CDR2 SYGVKD, per germline. V lost 4 bases to trimming and J lost 3 bases, with 6 bases between them.

This clonotype was picked up many times. The J gene is TRBJ1-1, the V gene TRBV11-2; tentatively, D is TRBD1 (6 bases). Germline-derived CDR1 and CDR2 are SGHAT and FQNNGV. V shed 4 bases and J shed 1 base, with 10 bases lying between them. The CDR3 is 14 residues long. CDR3 sequence (DNA): TGTGCCAGCAGCTCCCTACAGGGGAACACTGAAGCTTTCTTT. Translated: CASSSLQGNTEAFF.

This clonotype appeared many times. V is TRBV5-1 and J is TRBJ2-1; 8 bases align to TRBD2. Germline CDR1 SGHRS, CDR2 YFSETQ. The CDR3 spans 15 residues. J was trimmed by 3 bases and V by 4 bases; bases with no gene match: 6. CDR3 bases: TGCGCCAGCAGCACTAGAGCGGGAGTCTACAATGAGCAGTTCTTC. Translating gives CASSTRAGVYNEQFF.

A note on this clonotype: A much larger clone is a single base away; this may be a read error. The rearrangement uses TRBV6-2 or TRBV6-3 and TRBJ2-1; 9 positions agree with TRBD2. This CDR3 spans 14 amino acids. The germline CDR1 and CDR2 sequences are MNHEY and SVGEGT. The V gene end was trimmed by 9 bases and the J gene end by 5 bases; junction bases not matched to a gene: 8. CDR3 region: CASSARGGDNEQFF. The DNA for the CDR3 is TGTGCCAGTTCCGCACGCGGGGGGGACAATGAGCAGTTCTTC.

This clonotype was seen many times. The chain uses TRBV11-2 and TRBJ2-7, with TRBD1 identical over 7 bases. Germline V gene sequence: CDR1 SGHAT, CDR2 FQNNGV. With 6 bases clipped from V and 4 bases from J, the junction kept 3 bases outside the gene matches. This CDR3 is 12 amino acids long. The DNA of the CDR3 is TGTGCCAGCAGAGAACAGGGGTACGAGCAGTACTTC. Translation gives CASREQGYEQYF.

This clonotype came up many times. The chain combines TRBV5-5 with TRBJ1-1; D uncertain. Trimming took 1 base from V and 5 from J, leaving 3 bases between them. Germline V gene lookup returns CDR1 SGHKS and CDR2 YYEKEE (reference sequence). The CDR3 loop spans 11 amino acids. The CDR3 spells CASSLFTEAFF. CDR3 coding DNA: TGTGCCAGCAGCTTGTTTACTGAAGCTTTCTTT.

This clonotype was picked up many times. This rearrangement joins TRBV29-1 to TRBJ2-7, with D maybe TRBD1 (6 bases). Germline V gives CDR1 SQVTM, CDR2 ANQGSEA. This CDR3 has 13 amino acids. V lost 6 bases to trimming and J lost 5 bases, with 17 bases between them. CDR3 coding DNA: TGCAGCGTAGGACAACAGGGTCACAACGAGCAGTACTTC. Translation: CSVGQQGHNEQYF.

This clonotype was picked up one time. This chain uses TRBV27 with TRBJ2-2; D uncertain. Germline CDR1 MNHEY, CDR2 SMNVEV (reference sequence). Trimming took off 6 bases at V and 6 bases at J, with 17 bases between the two ends. The CDR3 runs 15 residues. The CDR3: CASRLAAPPAGELFF. CDR3 in DNA: TGTGCCAGCAGATTGGCGGCCCCGCCGGCCGGGGAGCTGTTTTTT.

This clonotype has at least ten counts. This chain uses TRBV5-1 with TRBJ2-7; 11 positions agree with TRBD2. V shed 0 bases, J shed 4 bases, and the junction held 15 bases outside the gene matches. The CDR3 has 19 amino acids. Germline V gives CDR1 SGHRS, CDR2 YFSETQ. The CDR3 DNA reads TGCGCCAGCAGCTTGGGCTTGGGACTAGCGGCCGGTGGAGGGTACGAGCAGTACTTC. It yields the protein CASSLGLGLAAGGGYEQYF. Together with reference TRBV5-1 and TRBJ2-7, the CDR3 gives the full variable domain: KAGVTQTPRYLIKTRGQQVTLSCSPISGHRSVSWYQQTPGQGLQFLFEYFSETQRNKGNFPGRFSGRQFSNSRSEMNVSTLELGDSALYLCASSLGLGLAAGGGYEQYFGPGTRLTVT.

This clonotype was picked up many times. This chain connects TRBV14 to TRBJ2-1; D may match TRBD1 or TRBD2 (5 bases each). Germline lookup yields CDR1 SGHDN and CDR2 FVKESK. CDR3 length: 17 residues. The V gene lost 3 bases and the J gene lost 8 bases, with 23 bases spanning the gap. For the CDR3, the DNA is TGTGCCAGCAGCCACCGTGGTGAGGGGCCCTTTATTCATGAGCAGTTCTTC. Protein: CASSHRGEGPFIHEQFF.

This clonotype has ten or more counts. The chain is built from TRBV28 and TRBJ2-5; D is undetermined. The V end lost 7 bases, the J end lost 5 bases, and 8 bases lay between the germline ends. Germline V gene sequence: CDR1 MDHEN, CDR2 SYDVKM. This CDR3 is 11 amino acids long. CDR3 region: CASNKEETQYF. In DNA, the CDR3 is TGTGCCAGCAACAAGGAGGAGACCCAGTACTTC.

On this clonotype: This may be a read error: a much more frequent sequence differs by one nucleotide. This rearrangement joins TRBV13 to TRBJ2-5; no clear D. V lost 0 bases, J lost 10 bases, and 15 bases lay in between. The CDR3 contains 14 residues. Germline assignment: CDR1 PRHDT and CDR2 FYEKMQ (reference sequence). CDR3 nucleotides: TGTGCCAGCAGCTTAGGGCTCACTGGGATGGACCAGTACTTC. Its protein product is CASSLGLTGMDQYF. Combining the CDR3 with reference TRBV13 and TRBJ2-5 gives the whole variable domain AAGVIQSPRHLIKEKRETATLKCYPIPRHDTVYWYQQGPGQDPQFLISFYEKMQSDKGSIPDRFSAQQFSDYHSELNMSSLELGDSALYFCASSLGLTGMDQYFGPGTRLLVL.

V and J are TRBV19 and TRBJ1-1; a weak D match, TRBD1 (5 bases). V gave up 1 base and J gave up 7 bases, with 7 bases separating them. From germline, CDR1 is LNHDA and CDR2 SQIVND (reference sequence). CDR3 length: 12 amino acids. The CDR3, as DNA: TGTGCCAGTAGTATAGGGGGGATTGAAGCTTTCTTT. Encoded protein: CASSIGGIEAFF.

The sample holds many counts of this clonotype. The chain links TRBV2 to TRBJ2-1; 12 bases map to TRBD1. CDR1 and CDR2 (germline): SNHLY, FYNNEI. The V and J ends lost 6 bases and 7 bases, in that order; junction bases with no gene match: 7. The CDR3 length is 15 residues. The CDR3 protein is CASRAGQGAGNEQFF. CDR3 nucleotides: TGTGCCAGCAGGGCGGGACAGGGGGCGGGGAATGAGCAGTTCTTC.

The V call is TRBV5-1, the J call TRBJ2-7; TRBD2 matches at 7 bases. The CDR3 loop spans 13 amino acids. Germline V lookup: CDR1 SGHRS, CDR2 YFSETQ. Trimming removed 7 bases from V and 4 bases from J; junction bases left unmatched: 8. CDR3 protein: CASRAGSSYEQYF. The DNA of the CDR3 is TGCGCCAGCCGAGCGGGATCGTCATACGAGCAGTACTTC.

In this sample, this clonotype turned up many times. The V and J genes are TRBV13 and TRBJ2-1; 14 nucleotides match TRBD2. With V trimmed by 4 bases and J by 9 bases, 11 bases remained unmatched. This CDR3 has 17 amino acids. Germline CDR1 PRHDT, CDR2 FYEKMQ (reference sequence). The CDR3: CASSSIRLAGGLSEQFF. The CDR3 DNA is TGTGCCAGCAGCTCAATAAGACTAGCGGGAGGGCTAAGTGAGCAGTTCTTC.

In this sample, this clonotype turned up many times. The chain links TRBV2 to TRBJ1-1; a weak D match, TRBD1 (5 bases). V gave up 7 bases and J gave up 12 bases, with 21 bases separating them. Germline V gene sequence: CDR1 SNHLY, CDR2 FYNNEI. The CDR3 contains 13 residues. The CDR3 DNA is TGTGCCAGCAACCCTCCTCTGGGGGGGACGACTTTCTTT. This encodes CASNPPLGGTTFF.

The chain links TRBV4-2 to TRBJ2-1; 7 bases align to TRBD1. V shed 1 base, J shed 0 bases, and the junction held 3 bases outside the gene matches. Per the germline V gene, CDR1 is LGHNA and CDR2 is YNFKEQ. This CDR3 has 16 residues. The CDR3 protein is CASSQAWTGSYNEQFF. In DNA, the CDR3 is TGTGCCAGCAGCCAAGCTTGGACAGGCTCCTACAATGAGCAGTTCTTC.

This clonotype was found many times. J is TRBJ2-7 and V is TRBV7-2; D is uncertain. This CDR3 is 15 amino acids long. Germline V CDR1 and CDR2: SGHTA, FQGNSA. V was shortened by 5 bases and J by 0 bases, with 14 bases between the two germline ends. The CDR3 nucleotides read TGTGCCAGCAGCCAATCCGCGTCCCGCTCCTACGAGCAGTACTTC. Encoded protein: CASSQSASRSYEQYF.

The rearrangement uses TRBV27 and TRBJ1-1; D uncertain. The V end lost 5 bases, the J end lost 12 bases, and 16 bases lay between the germline ends. Germline V gene sequence: CDR1 MNHEY, CDR2 SMNVEV (reference sequence). The CDR3 sequence is 12 residues long. CDR3 DNA: TGTGCCAGCAGTACCCCCGGCGCTCGATCTTTCTTT. It yields the protein CASSTPGARSFF.

This clonotype has just one count. This chain's CDR3 is CASSIVGQGYNEQFF. The DNA for the CDR3 is TGTGCCAGTAGTATCGTGGGACAGGGCTACAATGAGCAGTTCTTC. The J gene is TRBJ2-1, the V gene TRBV19, with 9 bases lining up with TRBD1. Germline CDR1 LNHDA, CDR2 SQIVND (reference sequence). V was pared by 3 bases and J by 3 bases, with 3 bases of the junction left unmatched. CDR3 length equals 15 residues.

This clonotype was counted at least ten times. An end of the junction differs from the germline gene, which may be a read error. The CDR3 DNA sequence: TGTGCCAGCACCATGGGGTCATGGGGCTCTATCTTT. Amino acid sequence: CASTMGSWGSIF. The rearrangement joins TRBV12-3 or TRBV12-4 to TRBJ1-1, with TRBD1 as a possible D gene (5 bases). This CDR3 is 12 amino acids long.

The chain recombines TRBV6-2 or TRBV6-3 with TRBJ1-5, with TRBD1 matching over 12 bases. With 6 bases clipped from V and 4 bases from J, the junction kept 1 base outside the gene matches. Germline CDR1 MNHEY, CDR2 SVGEGT. The CDR3 is 14 residues long. The CDR3 reads CASRGQGANQPQHF. DNA for the CDR3: TGTGCCAGCAGGGGACAGGGGGCGAATCAGCCCCAGCATTTT.

This clonotype was seen many times. This chain joins TRBV6-1 and TRBJ2-1, with D perhaps given as TRBD1 or TRBD2 (5 bases each). The V end was cut by 1 base, the J end by 13 bases, with 14 bases between. This CDR3 has 13 residues. Germline assignment: CDR1 MNHNS and CDR2 SASEGT. CDR3 region: CASSEGGTLSQFF. In DNA form, the CDR3 reads TGTGCCAGCAGTGAAGGTGGGACCCTTAGCCAGTTCTTC.